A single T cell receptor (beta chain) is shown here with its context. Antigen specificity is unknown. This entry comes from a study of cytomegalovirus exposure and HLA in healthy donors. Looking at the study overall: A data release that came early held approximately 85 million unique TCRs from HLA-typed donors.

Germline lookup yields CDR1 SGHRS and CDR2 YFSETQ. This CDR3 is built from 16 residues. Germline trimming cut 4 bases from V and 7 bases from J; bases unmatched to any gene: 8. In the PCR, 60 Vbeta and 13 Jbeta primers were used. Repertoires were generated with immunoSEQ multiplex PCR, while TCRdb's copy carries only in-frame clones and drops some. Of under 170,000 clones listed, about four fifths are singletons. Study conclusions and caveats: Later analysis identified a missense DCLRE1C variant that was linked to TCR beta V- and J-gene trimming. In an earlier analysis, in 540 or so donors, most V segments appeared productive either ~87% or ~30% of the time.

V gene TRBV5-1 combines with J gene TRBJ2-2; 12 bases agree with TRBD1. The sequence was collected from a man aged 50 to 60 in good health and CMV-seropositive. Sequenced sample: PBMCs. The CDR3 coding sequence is TGCGCCAGCAGCCCGGGACAGGGGGCTAGAGGCGGGGAGCTGTTTTTT. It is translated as CASSPGQGARGGELFF.